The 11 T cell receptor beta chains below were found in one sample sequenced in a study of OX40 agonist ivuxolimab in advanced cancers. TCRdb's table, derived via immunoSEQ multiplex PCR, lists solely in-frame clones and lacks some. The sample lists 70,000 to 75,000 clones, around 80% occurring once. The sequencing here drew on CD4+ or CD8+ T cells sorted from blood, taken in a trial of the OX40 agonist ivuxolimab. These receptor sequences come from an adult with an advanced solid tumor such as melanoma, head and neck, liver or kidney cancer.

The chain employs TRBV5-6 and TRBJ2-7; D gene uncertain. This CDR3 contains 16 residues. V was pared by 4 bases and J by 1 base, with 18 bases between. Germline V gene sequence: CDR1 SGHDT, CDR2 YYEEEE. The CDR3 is CASSPSLVWGSYEQYF. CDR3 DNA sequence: TGTGCCAGCAGCCCCTCATTAGTTTGGGGATCCTACGAGCAGTACTTC. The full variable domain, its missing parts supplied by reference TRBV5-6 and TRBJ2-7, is DAGVTQSPTHLIKTRGQQVTLRCSPKSGHDTVSWYQQALGQGPQFIFQYYEEEERQRGNFPDRFSGHQFPNYSSELNVNALLLGDSALYLCASSPSLVWGSYEQYFGPGTRLTVT.

CDR3 DNA sequence: TGTGCCAGCAGCTTAGCCGGGTGGGAGACCCAGTACTTC. This codes for CASSLAGWETQYF. The chain combines TRBV7-9 with TRBJ2-5; D remains unclear. The germline V and J ends were trimmed by 0 bases and 5 bases, with 7 bases remaining between them. Germline V gene sequence: CDR1 SEHNR, CDR2 FQNEAQ (reference sequence). The CDR3 runs to 13 residues.

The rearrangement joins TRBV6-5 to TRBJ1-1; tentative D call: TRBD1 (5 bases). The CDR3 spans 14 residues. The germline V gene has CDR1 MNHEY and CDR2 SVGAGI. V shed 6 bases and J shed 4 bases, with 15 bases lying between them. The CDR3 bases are TGTGCCAGCAGCCTCCTGGGGGGTAGCACTGAAGCTTTCTTT. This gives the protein CASSLLGGSTEAFF.

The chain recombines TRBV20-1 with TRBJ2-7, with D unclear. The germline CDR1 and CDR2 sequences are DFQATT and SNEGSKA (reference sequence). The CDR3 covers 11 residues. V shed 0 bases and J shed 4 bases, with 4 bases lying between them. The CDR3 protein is CSARDAYEQYF. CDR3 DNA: TGCAGTGCTAGAGATGCGTACGAGCAGTACTTC.

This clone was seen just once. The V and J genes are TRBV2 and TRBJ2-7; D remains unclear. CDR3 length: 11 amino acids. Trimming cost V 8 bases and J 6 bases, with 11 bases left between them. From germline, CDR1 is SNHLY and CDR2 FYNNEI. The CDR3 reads CASDYSGEQYF. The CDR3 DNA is TGTGCCAGCGATTACTCGGGCGAGCAGTACTTC.

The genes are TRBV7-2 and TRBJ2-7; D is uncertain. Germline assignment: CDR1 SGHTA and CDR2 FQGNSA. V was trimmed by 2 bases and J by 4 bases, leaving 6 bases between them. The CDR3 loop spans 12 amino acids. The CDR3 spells CASSLNRYEQYF. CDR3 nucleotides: TGTGCCAGCAGCTTAAACCGGTACGAGCAGTACTTC.

The CDR3 protein is CASSLVFGAGEAFF. The CDR3 DNA follows: TGTGCCAGCAGCTTGGTATTTGGAGCAGGTGAAGCTTTCTTT. The rearrangement joins TRBV5-6 to TRBJ1-1; no firm D call. Germline V gives CDR1 SGHDT, CDR2 YYEEEE. Trimming cost V 0 bases and J 7 bases, with 13 bases left between them. This CDR3 comprises 14 residues.

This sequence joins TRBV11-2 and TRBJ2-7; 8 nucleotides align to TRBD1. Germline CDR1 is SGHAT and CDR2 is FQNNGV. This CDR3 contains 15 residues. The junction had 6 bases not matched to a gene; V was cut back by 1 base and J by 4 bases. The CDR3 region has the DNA TGTGCCAGCAGCTTAGGAACAGGGGGGTGGTACGAGCAGTACTTC. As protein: CASSLGTGGWYEQYF. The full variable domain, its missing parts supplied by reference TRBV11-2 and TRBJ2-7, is EAGVAQSPRYKIIEKRQSVAFWCNPISGHATLYWYQQILGQGPKLLIQFQNNGVVDDSQLPKDRFSAERLKGVDSTLKIQPAKLEDSAVYLCASSLGTGGWYEQYFGPGTRLTVT.

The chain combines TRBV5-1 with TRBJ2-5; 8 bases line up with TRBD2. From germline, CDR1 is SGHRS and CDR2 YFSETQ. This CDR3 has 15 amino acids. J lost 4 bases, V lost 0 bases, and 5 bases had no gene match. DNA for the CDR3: TGCGCCAGCAGCTTGGCAGCGGGAGAAGGAGAGACCCAGTACTTC. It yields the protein CASSLAAGEGETQYF.

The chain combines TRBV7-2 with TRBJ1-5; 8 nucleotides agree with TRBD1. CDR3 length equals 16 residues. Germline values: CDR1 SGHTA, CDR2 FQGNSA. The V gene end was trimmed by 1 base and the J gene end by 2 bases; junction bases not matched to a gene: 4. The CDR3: CASSLEPGQGNQPQHF. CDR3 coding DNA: TGTGCCAGCAGCTTAGAACCGGGACAGGGCAATCAGCCCCAGCATTTT.

DNA for the CDR3: TGTGCCAGCAGCGTAGATTGGGGGCAAGAGACCCAGTACTTC. This translates into CASSVDWGQETQYF. The rearrangement links TRBV9 to TRBJ2-5; D may match TRBD1 or TRBD2 (5 bases each). CDR1 is SGDLS, CDR2 YYNGEE, per germline. V lost 0 bases, J lost 2 bases, and 8 bases lay in between. The CDR3 contains 14 residues.